What follows is one T cell receptor (beta chain) and its context. The target antigen is unknown. This sample was taken from a study of CD8 T cells in ankylosing spondylitis. Study findings and constraints: Significantly higher representation of disease-linked clones was reported for matched ankylosing spondylitis synovial fluid. Made up of 7 to 9 highly homologous variants, a TCR beta motif appeared characteristic of ankylosing spondylitis blood.

Trimming removed 6 bases from V and 2 bases from J, with 13 bases in between. This CDR3 has 15 residues. Quantitative 5'-RACE was performed with molecular barcodes, and it yielded the TCR beta libraries. TCRdb re-called the 5' RACE reads through MiXCR, storing one row per CDR3 protein. The sample contains about 150,000 distinct CDR3 sequences, around a third of which appear only once. The TCR was taken from a male donor with ankylosing spondylitis. The chain combines TRBV12-3 or TRBV12-4 with TRBJ2-2, with D possibly being TRBD2 (5 bases). Sequencing was done on a sample of synovial fluid, either unsorted or a sorted T cell fraction (not recorded which). CDR3 region: CASSRGLTNTGELFF. The CDR3 region has the DNA TGTGCCAGCAGCCGAGGACTCACAAACACCGGGGAGCTGTTTTTT.